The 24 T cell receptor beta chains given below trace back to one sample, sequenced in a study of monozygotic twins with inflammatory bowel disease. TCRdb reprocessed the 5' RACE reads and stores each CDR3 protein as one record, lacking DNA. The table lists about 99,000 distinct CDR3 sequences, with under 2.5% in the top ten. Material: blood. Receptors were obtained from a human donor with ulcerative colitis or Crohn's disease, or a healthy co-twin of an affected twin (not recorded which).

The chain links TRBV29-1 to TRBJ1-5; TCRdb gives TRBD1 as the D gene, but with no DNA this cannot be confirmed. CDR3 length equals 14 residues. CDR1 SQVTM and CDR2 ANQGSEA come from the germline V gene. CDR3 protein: CSVESGGPGQPQHF.

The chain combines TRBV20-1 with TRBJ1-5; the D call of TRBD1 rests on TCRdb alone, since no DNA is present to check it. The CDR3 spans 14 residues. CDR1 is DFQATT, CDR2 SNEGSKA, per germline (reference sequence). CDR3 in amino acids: CSADPGQGNQPQHF.

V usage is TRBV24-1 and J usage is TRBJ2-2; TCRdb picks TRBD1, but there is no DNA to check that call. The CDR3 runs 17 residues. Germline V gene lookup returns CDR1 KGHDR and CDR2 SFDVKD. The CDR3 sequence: CATSDLGSPLDTGELFF.

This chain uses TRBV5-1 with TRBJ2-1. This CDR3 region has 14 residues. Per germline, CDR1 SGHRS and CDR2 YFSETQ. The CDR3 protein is CASSRVSSYNEQFF.

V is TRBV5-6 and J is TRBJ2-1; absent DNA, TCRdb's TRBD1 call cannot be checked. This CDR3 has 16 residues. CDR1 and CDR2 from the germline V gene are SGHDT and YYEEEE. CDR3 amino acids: CASSLVVGGLYNEQFF.

CDR3 amino acids: CASSPEQTGNTIYF. The rearrangement links TRBV18 to TRBJ1-3. CDR3 length equals 14 residues. Germline V gene lookup returns CDR1 KGHSH and CDR2 LQKENI.

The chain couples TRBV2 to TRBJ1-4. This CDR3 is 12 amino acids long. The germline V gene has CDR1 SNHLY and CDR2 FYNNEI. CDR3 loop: CASSERYEKLFF. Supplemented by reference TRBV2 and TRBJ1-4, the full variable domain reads EPEVTQTPSHQVTQMGQEVILRCVPISNHLYFYWYRQILGQKVEFLVSFYNNEISEKSEIFDDQFSVERPDGSNFTLKIRSTKLEDSAMYFCASSERYEKLFFGSGTQLSVL.

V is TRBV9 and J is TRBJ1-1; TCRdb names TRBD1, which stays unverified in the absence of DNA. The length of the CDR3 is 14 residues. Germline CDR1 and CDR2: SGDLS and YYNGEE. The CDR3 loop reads CASSATGTGVEAFF.

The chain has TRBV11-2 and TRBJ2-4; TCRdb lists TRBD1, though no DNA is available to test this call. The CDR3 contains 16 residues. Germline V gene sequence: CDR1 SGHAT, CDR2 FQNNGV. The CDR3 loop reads CASSLGPGLAENIQYF.

The CDR3 region is CASSLRQPSTDTQYF. This rearrangement joins TRBV5-6 to TRBJ2-3; TCRdb selects TRBD1, and the lack of DNA leaves this call unchecked. Looked up from germline, CDR1 is SGHDT and CDR2 is YYEEEE. The CDR3 runs 15 residues. Full variable domain (remainder filled in from reference TRBV5-6 and TRBJ2-3): DAGVTQSPTHLIKTRGQQVTLRCSPKSGHDTVSWYQQALGQGPQFIFQYYEEEERQRGNFPDRFSGHQFPNYSSELNVNALLLGDSALYLCASSLRQPSTDTQYFGPGTRLTVL.

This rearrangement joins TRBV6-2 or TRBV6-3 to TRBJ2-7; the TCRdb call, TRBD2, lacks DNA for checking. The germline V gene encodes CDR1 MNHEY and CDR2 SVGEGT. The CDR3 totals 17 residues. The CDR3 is CASRRTSGPSSIYEQYF.

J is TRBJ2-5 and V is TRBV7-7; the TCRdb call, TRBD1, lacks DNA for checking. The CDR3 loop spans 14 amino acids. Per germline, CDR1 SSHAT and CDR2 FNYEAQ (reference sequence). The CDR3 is CASSLDTGSETQYF.

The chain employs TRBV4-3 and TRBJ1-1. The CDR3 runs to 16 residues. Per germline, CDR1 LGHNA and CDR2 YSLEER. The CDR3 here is CASSQRVRRINTEAFF.

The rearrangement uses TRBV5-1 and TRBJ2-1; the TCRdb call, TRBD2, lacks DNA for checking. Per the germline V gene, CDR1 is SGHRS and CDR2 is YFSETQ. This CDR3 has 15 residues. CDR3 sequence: CASSPGEGLAEKQFF.

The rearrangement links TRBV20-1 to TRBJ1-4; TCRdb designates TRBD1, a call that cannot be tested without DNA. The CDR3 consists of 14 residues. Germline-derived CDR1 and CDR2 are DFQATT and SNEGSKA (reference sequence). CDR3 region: CSAQITGLGEKLFF.

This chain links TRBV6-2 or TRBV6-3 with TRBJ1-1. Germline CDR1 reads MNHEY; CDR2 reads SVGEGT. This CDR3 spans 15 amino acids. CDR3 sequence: CASERGGLRGPEAFF.

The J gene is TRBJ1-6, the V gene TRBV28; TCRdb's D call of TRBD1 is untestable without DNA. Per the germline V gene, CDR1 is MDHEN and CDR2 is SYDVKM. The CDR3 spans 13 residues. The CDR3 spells CASSSPNGAILHF.

CDR3 loop: CASSLGGVGPYEQYF. V gene TRBV7-6 combines with J gene TRBJ2-7; there is no DNA to check the TCRdb D call of TRBD2. The CDR3 spans 15 residues. Germline lookup yields CDR1 SGHVS and CDR2 FNYEAQ.

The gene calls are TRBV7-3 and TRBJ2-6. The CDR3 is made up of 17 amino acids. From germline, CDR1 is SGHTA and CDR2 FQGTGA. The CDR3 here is CASSLTSVMPGANVLTF.

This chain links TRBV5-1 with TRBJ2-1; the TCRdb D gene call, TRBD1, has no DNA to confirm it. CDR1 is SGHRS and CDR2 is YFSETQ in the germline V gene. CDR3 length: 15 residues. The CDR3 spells CASSFMWGGYNEQFF.

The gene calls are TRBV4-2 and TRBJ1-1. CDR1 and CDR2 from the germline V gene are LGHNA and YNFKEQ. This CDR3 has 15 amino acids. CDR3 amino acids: CASSQEGYMNTEAFF.

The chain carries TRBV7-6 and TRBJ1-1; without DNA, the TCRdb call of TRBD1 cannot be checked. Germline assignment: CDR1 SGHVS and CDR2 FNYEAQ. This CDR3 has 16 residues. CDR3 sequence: CASSLARDRGNTEAFF.

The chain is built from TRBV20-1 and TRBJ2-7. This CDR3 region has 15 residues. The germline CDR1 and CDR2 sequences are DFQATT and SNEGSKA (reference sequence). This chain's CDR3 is CSARDFQREPHEQYF.

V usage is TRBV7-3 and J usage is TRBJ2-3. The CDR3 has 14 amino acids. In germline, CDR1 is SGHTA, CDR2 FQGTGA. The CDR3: CASRLAGTTDTQYF.